The 9 T cell receptor beta chains below all came from one sample that was sequenced in a study of neurological immune-mediated disorders. Each CDR3 protein gets one entry after TCRdb re-called the 5' RACE reads with MiXCR. Seen here are some 87,000 distinct CDR3 sequences, around 14% observed once, and the top ten hold roughly 5%. Stated time point: longitudinal time-point 2. Sequencing was performed on PBMCs. The receptors derive from a female donor with HTLV-1-associated myelopathy (HAM/TSP).

This clonotype was observed at least ten times. Written as DNA, the CDR3 is TGTGCCAGCAGCCTAGTCACAGATAGCTCCTACGAGCAGTACTTC. Translation: CASSLVTDSSYEQYF. This chain connects TRBV4-2 to TRBJ2-7, with no clear D. The CDR3 extends over 15 amino acids. Trimming removed 4 bases from V and 0 bases from J, with 13 bases in between. Germline lookup yields CDR1 LGHNA and CDR2 YNFKEQ.

The chain is built from TRBV28 and TRBJ2-7, with TRBD1 as a possible D gene (6 bases). The V end was cut by 8 bases, the J end by 0 bases, with 20 bases between. CDR1 MDHEN and CDR2 SYDVKM come from the germline V gene. CDR3 size: 16 residues. CDR3 in amino acids: CASVTRDIESSYEQYF. In DNA, the CDR3 is TGTGCCAGCGTAACCAGGGACATCGAAAGCTCCTACGAGCAGTACTTC. The full variable domain, with the rest looked up from reference TRBV28 and TRBJ2-7, is DVKVTQSSRYLVKRTGEKVFLECVQDMDHENMFWYRQDPGLGLRLIYFSYDVKMKEKGDIPEGYSVSREKKERFSLILESASTNQTSMYLCASVTRDIESSYEQYFGPGTRLTVT.

This clonotype was seen repeatedly, ten times or more. The J gene is TRBJ2-7, the V gene TRBV12-3 or TRBV12-4; D call uncertain. V dropped 4 bases and J dropped 6 bases, with 13 bases sitting between them. The CDR3 has 13 residues. This CDR3 reads CASSSRLRSEQYF. Here the CDR3 DNA reads TGTGCCAGCAGTTCCCGATTAAGGTCCGAGCAGTACTTC.

This clonotype came up many times. This rearrangement joins TRBV7-2 to TRBJ2-3, with TRBD2 as a possible D gene (6 bases). Per germline, CDR1 SGHTA and CDR2 FQGNSA. CDR3 length equals 16 residues. The ends were cut back, 5 bases at V and 2 bases at J, with 17 bases in the middle. Written as DNA, the CDR3 is TGTGCCAGCAGCAGGGGACTTTCCAAAAACACAGATACGCAGTATTTT. Its protein product is CASSRGLSKNTDTQYF.

This chain joins TRBV20-1 and TRBJ2-7; 9 positions agree with TRBD1. The junction had 9 bases not matched to a gene; V was cut back by 6 bases and J by 3 bases. The CDR3 loop spans 14 amino acids. Germline V CDR1 and CDR2: DFQATT, SNEGSKA (reference sequence). The CDR3 loop is CSALSGTGNYEQYF. As DNA, the CDR3 is TGCAGTGCCCTCTCCGGGACAGGGAACTACGAGCAGTACTTC.

This clonotype appeared many times. The chain uses TRBV20-1 and TRBJ2-5; maybe TRBD1 (9 bases). The germline V gene encodes CDR1 DFQATT and CDR2 SNEGSKA (reference sequence). V lost 6 bases, J lost 5 bases, and 19 bases lay in between. The CDR3 is 14 amino acids. In DNA form, the CDR3 reads TGCAGTGCAATCGACAGGGGGACTAGTGAGACCCAGTACTTC. Protein sequence: CSAIDRGTSETQYF.

This clonotype has ten or more counts. The rearrangement uses TRBV28 and TRBJ2-2; 7 bases line up with TRBD1. The germline V gene has CDR1 MDHEN and CDR2 SYDVKM. The CDR3 has 16 residues. V was pared by 5 bases and J by 2 bases, with 8 bases of the junction left unmatched. The CDR3 reads CASSLTGTANTGELFF. The CDR3 DNA reads as TGTGCCAGCAGTCTGACCGGGACAGCCAACACCGGGGAGCTGTTTTTT.

Many counts were recorded for this clonotype. The rearrangement links TRBV5-1 to TRBJ2-1; 11 nucleotides align to TRBD2. The CDR3 totals 16 residues. Trimming cost V 0 bases and J 8 bases; bases outside gene matches: 7. The germline V gene encodes CDR1 SGHRS and CDR2 YFSETQ. This CDR3 reads CASSLEASGGLDEQFF. CDR3 nucleotides: TGCGCCAGCAGCTTGGAGGCTAGCGGGGGGCTAGATGAGCAGTTCTTC.

This clonotype was recorded many times. This chain links TRBV20-1 with TRBJ2-5; D unresolved. CDR1 is DFQATT and CDR2 is SNEGSKA in the germline V gene (reference sequence). This CDR3 has 14 residues. Trimming pared 2 bases from V and 5 bases from J, leaving 15 bases between. CDR3 bases: TGCAGTGCTAGAAGAGGTCAGAAGGCGGAGACCCAGTACTTC. Its translation: CSARRGQKAETQYF.